This T cell receptor beta chain was captured in a study of blood T cell repertoires in COVID-19. Original handling: Nucleated cell number was recorded as an estimate derived from reference gene primer amplification. The assay was immunoSEQ multiplex PCR, and TCRdb's table has in-frame clones only and misses some. Clone size and V and J calls were adopted from that table, with D and trimming inferred from the DNA. Among hundreds of thousands of clones listed, roughly 87% were seen once. This study enrolled people aged about 18 to 100 from about two dozen US geographic areas. V was trimmed by 3 bases and J by 11 bases, leaving 11 bases between them. The CDR3 loop spans 12 amino acids.

The sequence was obtained from a woman in her 30s with acute COVID-19. The specimen was PBMCs or T cells enriched from blood (not recorded which). V is TRBV12-3 or TRBV12-4 and J is TRBJ2-1; the D gene is possibly TRBD1 (5 bases). CDR3 sequence: CASSFLDSKQFF. The CDR3 region has the DNA TGTGCCAGCAGTTTCCTTGACAGCAAGCAGTTCTTC.